A single sample gave rise to the 18 T cell receptor beta chains below, sequenced in a study of T cell responses to AZD1222 COVID-19 vaccine. The repertoire was sequenced with immunoSEQ multiplex PCR; TCRdb's copy has only in-frame clones and lacks some. The sample has under 150,000 clones, roughly 91% seen once. The sample consisted of peripheral blood, taken on day 0 of AZD1222 vaccination. These receptors were collected from an adult in good health.

V and J are TRBV19 and TRBJ1-4, with 7 positions matching TRBD1. The CDR3 covers 14 residues. V was pared by 9 bases and J by 7 bases, with 11 bases of the junction left unmatched. Germline lookup yields CDR1 LNHDA and CDR2 SQIVND (reference sequence). The CDR3, as DNA: TGTGCCAGCCCACCAGGACAGGCGCTTGAAAAACTGTTTTTT. Protein: CASPPGQALEKLFF.

This clone was counted between two and nine times. This chain joins TRBV7-8 and TRBJ1-4, with D possibly TRBD1 on 5 matching bases. This CDR3 is 13 amino acids long. V lost 1 base, J lost 7 bases, and 7 bases lay in between. Per germline, CDR1 SGHVS and CDR2 FQNEAQ. The DNA of the CDR3 is TGTGCCAGCAGCTTAGTCGACAGTGAAAAACTGTTTTTT. This codes for CASSLVDSEKLFF.

This clone has a single count. One junction end does not reproduce the germline sequence, and a read error may be involved. The chain recombines TRBV7-6 with TRBJ2-5, with 7 bases that match TRBD2. The germline V gene has CDR1 SGHVS and CDR2 FNYEAQ. The CDR3 has 14 residues. CDR3 protein: CASSLRDYLSTPYF. The DNA for the CDR3 is TGTGCCAGCAGCTTGAGGGACTACCTCTCGACCCCGTACTTC.

The CDR3 region has the DNA TGTGCCAGCAGTGCACAAGGACAGGGGGCGCGGTCTGCTTCTTTCTTT. Translating it yields CASSAQGQGARSASFF. This chain connects TRBV6-1 to TRBJ1-1; 11 bases agree with TRBD1. The V gene's germline CDR1 is MNHNS and CDR2 SASEGT. V was pared by 4 bases and J by 12 bases, with 16 bases of the junction left unmatched. This CDR3 spans 16 amino acids.

This chain joins TRBV4-2 and TRBJ2-7, with D perhaps being TRBD1 or TRBD2 (6 bases each). Germline V lookup: CDR1 LGHNA, CDR2 YNFKEQ. V was pared by 0 bases and J by 6 bases, with 12 bases between. The CDR3 is made up of 14 amino acids. The CDR3 spells CASSQDAGHREQYF. In DNA, the CDR3 is TGTGCCAGCAGCCAAGACGCGGGACATCGCGAGCAGTACTTC.

This rearrangement joins TRBV19 to TRBJ1-2; unclear D gene. The CDR3 extends over 12 amino acids. Germline assignment: CDR1 LNHDA and CDR2 SQIVND (reference sequence). Trimming pared 1 base from V and 7 bases from J, leaving 7 bases between. The CDR3 here is CASSIADVGYTF. The CDR3 nucleotides read TGTGCCAGTAGTATAGCCGACGTTGGCTACACCTTC.

This CDR3 is CASSQIGHLNYGYTF. CDR3 DNA: TGCGCCAGCAGCCAAATCGGACATCTTAACTATGGCTACACCTTC. The chain links TRBV4-1 to TRBJ1-2; a possible D gene is TRBD1 (5 bases). Germline CDR1 and CDR2: MGHRA and YSYEKL. The ends were cut back, 2 bases at V and 1 base at J, with 11 bases in the middle. This CDR3 is 15 amino acids long.

The chain is built from TRBV12-3 or TRBV12-4 and TRBJ2-1; D is undetermined. The V gene lost 6 bases and the J gene lost 10 bases, with 13 bases spanning the gap. This CDR3 spans 12 amino acids. The CDR3 bases are TGTGCCAGCAGCCCCCCCCAGAACGAGCAGTTCTTC. This gives the protein CASSPPQNEQFF.

This chain links TRBV2 with TRBJ1-1, with unresolved D. The CDR3 extends over 14 amino acids. Germline V gives CDR1 SNHLY, CDR2 FYNNEI. V lost 1 base and J 9 bases, leaving 15 bases between the germline ends. CDR3 sequence: CASSEEMQVGKAFF. The CDR3 DNA sequence: TGTGCCAGCAGTGAAGAGATGCAGGTCGGGAAAGCTTTCTTT.

This chain joins TRBV2 and TRBJ1-3; no clear D. This CDR3 region has 17 residues. Germline assignment: CDR1 SNHLY and CDR2 FYNNEI. V was trimmed by 2 bases and J by 4 bases, leaving 18 bases between them. The CDR3 here is CASSESPWEWQGNTIYF. CDR3 in DNA: TGTGCCAGCAGTGAATCCCCGTGGGAGTGGCAGGGAAACACCATATATTTT.

The chain couples TRBV5-1 to TRBJ2-5; 8 positions agree with TRBD1. Germline assignment: CDR1 SGHRS and CDR2 YFSETQ. The V gene end was trimmed by 0 bases and the J gene end by 7 bases; junction bases not matched to a gene: 5. This CDR3 is 14 amino acids long. The CDR3 loop reads CASSLEGQGRTQYF. In DNA, the CDR3 is TGCGCCAGCAGCTTGGAAGGACAGGGTCGGACCCAGTACTTC.

The chain uses TRBV19 and TRBJ2-7; 8 bases fit TRBD2. Germline V gene sequence: CDR1 LNHDA, CDR2 SQIVND (reference sequence). There are 14 residues in the CDR3. Trimming took 4 bases from V and 7 from J; bases not matched to a gene: 9. The CDR3 loop reads CASSTTGTRGEQYF. CDR3 nucleotides: TGTGCCAGTAGTACCACCGGGACTAGAGGGGAGCAGTACTTC.

This sequence joins TRBV19 and TRBJ1-2, with 8 bases that match TRBD1. CDR1 is LNHDA, CDR2 SQIVND, per germline (reference sequence). This CDR3 comprises 13 residues. The V gene end was trimmed by 3 bases and the J gene end by 4 bases; junction bases not matched to a gene: 1. Written as DNA, the CDR3 is TGTGCCAGTAGTATGGGGACAGGCTATGGCTACACCTTC. Its protein is CASSMGTGYGYTF. Supplemented by reference TRBV19 and TRBJ1-2, the full variable domain reads DGGITQSPKYLFRKEGQNVTLSCEQNLNHDAMYWYRQDPGQGLRLIYYSQIVNDFQKGDIAEGYSVSREKKESFPLTVTSAQKNPTAFYLCASSMGTGYGYTFGSGTRLTVV.

V is TRBV5-4 and J is TRBJ1-4; 8 positions match TRBD1. Germline V gene lookup returns CDR1 SGHNT and CDR2 YYREEE (reference sequence). The V gene end was trimmed by 3 bases and the J gene end by 0 bases; junction bases not matched to a gene: 7. The CDR3 spans 17 residues. The CDR3 DNA is TGTGCCAGCAGCTCCGGACAGGGCTCCGCAACTAATGAAAAACTGTTTTTT. This translates into CASSSGQGSATNEKLFF.

V usage is TRBV5-1 and J usage is TRBJ2-7, with TRBD2 matching 7 bases. The CDR3 runs to 14 residues. Trimming took 1 base from V and 1 from J; bases not matched to a gene: 2. Germline assignment: CDR1 SGHRS and CDR2 YFSETQ. Written as DNA, the CDR3 is TGCGCCAGCAGCTTGATCGGGGGGTCCTACGAGCAGTACTTC. This sequence encodes CASSLIGGSYEQYF.

The chain is built from TRBV6-1 and TRBJ1-2, with D possibly matching TRBD1 (6 bases). Trimming pared 2 bases from V and 3 bases from J, leaving 13 bases between. Per the germline V gene, CDR1 is MNHNS and CDR2 is SASEGT. The CDR3 runs to 15 residues. Written as DNA, the CDR3 is TGTGCCAGCAGTGAAACCGATCAGGGGTACTATGGCTACACCTTC. Protein product: CASSETDQGYYGYTF.

The V gene is TRBV9, the J gene TRBJ2-7; D gene uncertain. This CDR3 comprises 14 residues. V shed 10 bases and J shed 1 base, with 18 bases lying between them. Per the germline V gene, CDR1 is SGDLS and CDR2 is YYNGEE. Here the CDR3 DNA reads TGTGCCGACCCCCTGAGCGACGTATCCTACGAGCAGTACTTC. Its protein is CADPLSDVSYEQYF.

V and J are TRBV15 and TRBJ1-4; 9 bases line up with TRBD1. V was pared by 3 bases and J by 8 bases, with 10 bases of the junction left unmatched. The CDR3 covers 16 residues. From germline, CDR1 is LNHNV and CDR2 YYDKDF (reference sequence). The CDR3 loop reads CATSSGNRGHLEKLFF. The CDR3 DNA follows: TGTGCCACCAGCAGTGGTAACAGGGGGCACTTAGAAAAACTGTTTTTT.